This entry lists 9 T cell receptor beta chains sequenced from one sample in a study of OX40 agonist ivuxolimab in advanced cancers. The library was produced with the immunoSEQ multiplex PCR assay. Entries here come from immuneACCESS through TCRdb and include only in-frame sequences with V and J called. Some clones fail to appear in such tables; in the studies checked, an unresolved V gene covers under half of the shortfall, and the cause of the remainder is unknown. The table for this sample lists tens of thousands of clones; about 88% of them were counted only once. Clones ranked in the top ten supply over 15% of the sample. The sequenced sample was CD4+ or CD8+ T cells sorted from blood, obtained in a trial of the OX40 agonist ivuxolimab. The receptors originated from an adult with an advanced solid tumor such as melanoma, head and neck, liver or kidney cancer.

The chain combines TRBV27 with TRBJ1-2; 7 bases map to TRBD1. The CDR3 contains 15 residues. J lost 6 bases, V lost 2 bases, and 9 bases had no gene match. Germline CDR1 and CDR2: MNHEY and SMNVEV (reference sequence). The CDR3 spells CASSLIMGQRNGYTF. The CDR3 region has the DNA TGTGCCAGCAGTTTAATAATGGGACAGCGAAATGGCTACACCTTC.

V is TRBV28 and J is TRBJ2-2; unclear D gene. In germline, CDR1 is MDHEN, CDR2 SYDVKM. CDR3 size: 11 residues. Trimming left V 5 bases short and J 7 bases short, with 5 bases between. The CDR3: CASSDFGELFF. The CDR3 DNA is TGTGCCAGCAGTGATTTCGGGGAGCTGTTTTTT.

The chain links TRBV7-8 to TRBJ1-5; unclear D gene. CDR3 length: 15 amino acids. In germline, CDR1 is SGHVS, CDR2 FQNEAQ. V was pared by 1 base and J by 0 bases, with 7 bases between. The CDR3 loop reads CASSLEGFSNQPQHF. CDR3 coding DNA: TGTGCCAGCAGCTTAGAAGGGTTTAGCAATCAGCCCCAGCATTTT.

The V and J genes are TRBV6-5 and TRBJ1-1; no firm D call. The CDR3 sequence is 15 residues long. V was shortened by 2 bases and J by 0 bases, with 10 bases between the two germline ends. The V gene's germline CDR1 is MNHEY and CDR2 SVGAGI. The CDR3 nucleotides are TGTGCCAGCAGTTACCAACCGGGCTTGAACACTGAAGCTTTCTTT. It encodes CASSYQPGLNTEAFF.

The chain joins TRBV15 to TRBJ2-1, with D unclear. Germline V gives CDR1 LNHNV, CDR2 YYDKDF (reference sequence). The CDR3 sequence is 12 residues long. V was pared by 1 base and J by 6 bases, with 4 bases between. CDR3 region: CATSRGSNEQFF. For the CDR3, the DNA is TGTGCCACCAGCAGAGGCTCCAATGAGCAGTTCTTC.

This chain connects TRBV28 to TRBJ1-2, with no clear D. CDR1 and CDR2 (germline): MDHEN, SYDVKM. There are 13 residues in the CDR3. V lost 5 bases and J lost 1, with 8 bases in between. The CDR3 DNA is TGTGCCAGCAGTATCCAGATTAACTATGGCTACACCTTC. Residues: CASSIQINYGYTF.

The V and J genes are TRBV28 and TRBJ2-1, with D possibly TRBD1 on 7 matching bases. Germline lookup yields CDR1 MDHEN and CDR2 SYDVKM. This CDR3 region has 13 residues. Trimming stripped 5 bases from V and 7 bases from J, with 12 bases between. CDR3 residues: CASSEQGGNEQFF. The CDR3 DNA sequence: TGTGCCAGCAGTGAGCAGGGGGGAAATGAGCAGTTCTTC.

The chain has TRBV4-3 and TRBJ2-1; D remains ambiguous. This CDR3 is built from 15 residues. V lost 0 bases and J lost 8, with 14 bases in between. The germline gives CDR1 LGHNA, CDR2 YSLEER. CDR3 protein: CASSQDQVPIDEQFF. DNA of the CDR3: TGCGCCAGCAGCCAAGATCAGGTTCCTATCGATGAGCAGTTCTTC.

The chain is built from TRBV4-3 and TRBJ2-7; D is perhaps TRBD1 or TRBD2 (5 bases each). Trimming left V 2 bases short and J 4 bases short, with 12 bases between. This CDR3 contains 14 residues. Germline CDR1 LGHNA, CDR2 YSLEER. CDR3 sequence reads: CASSQRWDAYEQYF. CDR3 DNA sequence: TGCGCCAGCAGCCAACGGTGGGACGCTTACGAGCAGTACTTC.